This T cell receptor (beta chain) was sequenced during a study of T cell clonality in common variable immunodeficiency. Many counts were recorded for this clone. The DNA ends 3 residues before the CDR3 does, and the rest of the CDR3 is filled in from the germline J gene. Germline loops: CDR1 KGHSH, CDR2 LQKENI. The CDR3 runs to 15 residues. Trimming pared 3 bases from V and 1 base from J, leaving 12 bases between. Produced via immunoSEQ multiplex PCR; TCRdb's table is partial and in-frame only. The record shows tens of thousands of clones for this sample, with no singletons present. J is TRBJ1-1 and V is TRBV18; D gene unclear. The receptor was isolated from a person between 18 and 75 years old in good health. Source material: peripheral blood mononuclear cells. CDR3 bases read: TGTGCCAGCTCACCCCGGGGAGGGCGGAACACTGAA. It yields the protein CASSPRGGRNTE. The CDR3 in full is CASSPRGGRNTEAFF.